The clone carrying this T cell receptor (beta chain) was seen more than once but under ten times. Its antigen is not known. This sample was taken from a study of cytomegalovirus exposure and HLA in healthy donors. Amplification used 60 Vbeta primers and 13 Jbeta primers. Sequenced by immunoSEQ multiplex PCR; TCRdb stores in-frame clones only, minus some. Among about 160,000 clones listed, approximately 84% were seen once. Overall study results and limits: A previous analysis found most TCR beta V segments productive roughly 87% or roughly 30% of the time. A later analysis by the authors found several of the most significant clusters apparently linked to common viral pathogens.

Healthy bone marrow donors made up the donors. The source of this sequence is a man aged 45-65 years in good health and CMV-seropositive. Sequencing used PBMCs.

In DNA form, the CDR3 reads TGTGCCAGCAGCCGAGACAGTTATAGCAATCAGCCCCAGCATTTT. Translating gives CASSRDSYSNQPQHF. The chain has TRBV9 and TRBJ1-5; possible D gene TRBD1, 5 bases. There are 15 residues in the CDR3. Per germline, CDR1 SGDLS and CDR2 YYNGEE. V was clipped by 4 bases and J by 0 bases, with 11 bases between them.